The rows below give T cell receptor beta chains drawn from one sample of a study of blood T cell repertoires in COVID-19. Here immunoSEQ multiplex PCR was the method, and the copy in TCRdb shows in-frame clones only, minus some. The sample lists about 290,000 clones, around 90% occurring once. Sequencing was carried out using PBMCs or T cells enriched from blood (not recorded which). These TCRs come from a woman aged 40 to 49 who had recovered from COVID-19. Each CDR3 is given with its conserved first and last residue. D genes are given only for firm matches. Clone size is given for some rows only: seen once, a few or many times, or a class if the clone is expanded.

abundance	v_gene	d_gene	j_gene	CDR3aa	CDR3nt
NA	TRBV10-3	TRBD2	TRBJ2-1	CAIGIAGTSGVGQFF	TGTGCCATCGGTATTGCCGGGACTAGCGGTGTAGGACAGTTCTTC
NA	TRBV11-2	NA	TRBJ1-1	CASSGGGIYTEAFF	TGTGCCAGCAGCGGCGGGGGGATCTACACTGAAGCTTTCTTT
NA	TRBV7-9	NA	TRBJ2-1	CASSLAQGPPNEQFF	TGTGCCAGCAGCTTAGCCCAGGGCCCCCCAAATGAGCAGTTCTTC
once	TRBV6-5	NA	TRBJ2-3	CASSVRASTDTQYF	TGTGCCAGCAGCGTCAGGGCTAGCACAGATACGCAGTATTTT
NA	TRBV15	TRBD1	TRBJ2-4	CATSSFTGTGSKNIQYF	TGTGCCACCAGCAGTTTCACCGGGACAGGTTCCAAAAACATTCAGTACTTC
once	TRBV18	NA	TRBJ2-7	CASSPLEDEQYF	TGTGCCAGCTCACCACTAGAGGACGAGCAGTACTTC
NA	TRBV10-3	TRBD1	TRBJ2-5	CAISGGRETQYF	TGTGCCATCTCAGGGGGCAGAGAGACCCAGTACTTC
NA	TRBV18	TRBD1	TRBJ1-1	CASSPPGQGGSEAFF	TGTGCCAGCTCACCACCGGGACAGGGAGGGAGTGAAGCTTTCTTT
NA	TRBV29-1	NA	TRBJ1-1	CSAPVRGGTEAFF	TGCAGCGCCCCGGTAAGGGGGGGCACTGAAGCTTTCTTT
once	TRBV10-3	NA	TRBJ1-5	CAISGGGDQPQHF	TGTGCCATCAGTGGGGGGGGAGACCAGCCCCAGCATTTT
NA	TRBV19	NA	TRBJ1-4	CASSILAGGKAEKLFF	TGTGCCAGTAGTATATTGGCCGGGGGGAAGGCTGAAAAACTGTTTTTT
NA	TRBV9	TRBD2	TRBJ2-1	CASSARTSGSSYNEQFF	TGTGCCAGCAGCGCCCGGACTAGCGGGAGCTCCTACAATGAGCAGTTCTTC
NA	TRBV7-6	TRBD2	TRBJ2-3	CASSSRIGGSDTQYF	TGTGCCAGCAGCTCTAGGATTGGCGGGAGCGATACGCAGTATTTT
NA	TRBV5-1	TRBD2	TRBJ2-1	CASSLASTSGAYNEQFF	TGCGCCAGCAGCTTGGCCTCGACTAGCGGGGCATACAATGAGCAGTTCTTC
once	TRBV29-1	TRBD1	TRBJ1-1	CSVGDRVNTEAFF	TGCAGCGTTGGGGACAGGGTGAACACTGAAGCTTTCTTT
NA	TRBV7-2	NA	TRBJ2-1	CASTRQLSSYNEQFF	TGTGCCAGCACCAGACAGTTAAGCTCCTACAATGAGCAGTTCTTC
NA	TRBV5-1	TRBD1	TRBJ1-4	CASSPNARTGRREKLFF	TGCGCCAGCAGCCCTAATGCCCGGACAGGCCGGCGGGAAAAACTGTTTTTT
NA	TRBV10-3	TRBD1	TRBJ2-3	CAISESTGGATDTQYF	TGTGCCATCAGTGAGAGTACAGGGGGCGCGACAGATACGCAGTATTTT
NA	TRBV7-9	TRBD1	TRBJ2-7	CASSGQGLSYEQYF	TGTGCCAGCAGCGGACAGGGGCTCTCCTACGAGCAGTACTTC
NA	TRBV2	TRBD1	TRBJ1-1	CASSGQGQEAFF	TGTGCCAGCAGTGGACAGGGTCAAGAAGCTTTCTTT
few	TRBV27	TRBD1	TRBJ1-1	CASSSHLGTGTEAFF	TGTGCCAGCAGTTCCCATCTCGGGACAGGGACTGAAGCTTTCTTT
NA	TRBV5-4	NA	TRBJ1-4	CASSLGIRRGNEKLFF	TGTGCCAGCAGCTTGGGAATACGCAGGGGTAATGAAAAACTGTTTTTT
NA	TRBV24-1	NA	TRBJ2-2	CATSDPSDGDTGELFF	TGTGCCACCAGTGATCCTTCGGACGGGGACACCGGGGAGCTGTTTTTT
NA	TRBV27	TRBD1	TRBJ1-6	CASSLSRQGGFFAPLHF	TGTGCCAGCAGTTTATCCCGACAGGGTGGCTTTTTTGCGCCCCTCCACTTT
NA	TRBV27	TRBD2	TRBJ2-1	CASGTWDYLSYNEQFF	TGTGCCAGCGGGACCTGGGACTACCTCTCCTACAATGAGCAGTTCTTC
NA	TRBV11-2	NA	TRBJ1-1	CASSLENFPRSFNTEAFF	TGTGCCAGCAGCTTAGAAAACTTCCCCCGCTCGTTTAACACTGAAGCTTTCTTT